This T cell receptor (beta chain) appears in the sequencing data of a study of OX40 agonist ivuxolimab in advanced cancers. Study details: Each patient was given ivuxolimab into a vein every 2 weeks, at 0.01 to 10 mg/kg.

Sequencing used immunoSEQ multiplex PCR; TCRdb keeps in-frame clones, though not all of them. Altogether more than 20,000 clones are present, approximately 80% being singletons, with the ten largest covering around a third. Overall study findings and caveats: The study observed clonal expansion of CD4+ and CD8+ blood T cells by week 6 at 0.1 to 3.0 mg/kg. Determination of antigen specificity was not performed for the expanded peripheral T cells.

Details on this clone: What it binds is not known.

This CDR3 comprises 16 residues. The V gene's germline CDR1 is MGHDK and CDR2 SYGVNS. The ends lost 4 bases at V and 4 bases at J; junction bases unmatched: 4. The chain joins TRBV25-1 to TRBJ2-1; 13 bases agree with TRBD2. This receptor was identified in an adult with an advanced solid tumor such as melanoma, head and neck, liver or kidney cancer. The specimen comprised CD4+ or CD8+ T cells sorted from blood, sampled in a trial of the OX40 agonist ivuxolimab. CDR3 DNA: TGTGCCAGCAGTGGTGGGACTAGCGGGACTTACAATGAGCAGTTCTTC. It specifies CASSGGTSGTYNEQFF.